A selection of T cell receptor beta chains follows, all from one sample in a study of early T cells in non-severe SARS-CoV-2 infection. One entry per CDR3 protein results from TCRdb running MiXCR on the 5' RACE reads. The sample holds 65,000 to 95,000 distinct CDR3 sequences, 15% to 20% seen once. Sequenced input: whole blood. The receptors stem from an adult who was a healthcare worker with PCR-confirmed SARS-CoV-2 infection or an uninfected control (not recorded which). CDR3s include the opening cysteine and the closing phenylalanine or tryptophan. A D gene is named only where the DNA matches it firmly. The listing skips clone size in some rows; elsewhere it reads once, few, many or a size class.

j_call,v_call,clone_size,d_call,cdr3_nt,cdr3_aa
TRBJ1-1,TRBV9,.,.,TGTGCCAGCAGCGTAGGGCAAAACCCACGAGGGACTGAAGCTTTCTTT,CASSVGQNPRGTEAFF
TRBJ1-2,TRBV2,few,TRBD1,TGTGCCAGCACTTCCCAGGGACAGGGGGAAAGAAGCGGCTACACCTTC,CASTSQGQGERSGYTF
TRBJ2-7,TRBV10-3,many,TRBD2,TGTGCCATCAGTGAGCCCCGACGGACTAGCGGGACTACCTACGAGCAGTACTTC,CAISEPRRTSGTTYEQYF
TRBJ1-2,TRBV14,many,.,TGTGCCAGCAGCTCTAACTATGGCTACACCTTC,CASSSNYGYTF
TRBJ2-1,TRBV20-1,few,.,TGCAGTGCTAGCTCCACCTTTCTAGCGAAATTCGACAATGAGCAGTTCTTC,CSASSTFLAKFDNEQFF
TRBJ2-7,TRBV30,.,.,TGTGCCTGGAGTCAGGGGAAATCCTACGAGCAGTACTTC,CAWSQGKSYEQYF
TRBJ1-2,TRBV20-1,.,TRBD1,TGCAGTGCCCCAAGGGACAGTTTTTATGGCTACACCTTC,CSAPRDSFYGYTF
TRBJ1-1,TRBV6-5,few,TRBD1,TGTGCCAGCAGTTACCAGACAGGGGGTATGAACACTGAAGCTTTCTTT,CASSYQTGGMNTEAFF
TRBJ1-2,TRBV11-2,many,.,TGTGCCAGCAGCCCCCATGGTGTAGGGAGATCTAACTATGGCTACACCTTC,CASSPHGVGRSNYGYTF
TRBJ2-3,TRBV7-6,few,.,TGTGCCAGCAGCCCTTGGCGGCTCACGGAGGCGGATACGCAGTATTTT,CASSPWRLTEADTQYF
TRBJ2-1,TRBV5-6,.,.,TGTGCCAGCAGCTCTAAACGAGGCAAGGGTAGCAATGAGCAGTTCTTC,CASSSKRGKGSNEQFF
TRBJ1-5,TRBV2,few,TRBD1,TGTGCCAGCAGTGCAGGGCAGGGGGGACAGCCCCAGCATTTT,CASSAGQGGQPQHF
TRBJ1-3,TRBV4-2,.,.,TGTGCCAGCAGCCAAGATTCGGCAGGGTCTGGAAACACCATATATTTT,CASSQDSAGSGNTIYF
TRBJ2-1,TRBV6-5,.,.,TGTGCCAGCAGTTACTCGGGAACGGACTCCTACAATGAGCAGTTCTTC,CASSYSGTDSYNEQFF
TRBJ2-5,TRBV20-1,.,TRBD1,TGCAGTGCTAGAGACGTGGGACAGGGCCGGGAGACCCAGTACTTC,CSARDVGQGRETQYF
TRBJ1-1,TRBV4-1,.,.,TGCGCCAGCAGCGAGACAGGTTATCACACTGAAGCTTTCTTT,CASSETGYHTEAFF
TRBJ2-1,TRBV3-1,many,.,TGTGCCAGCAGCCAGACGACAGTTACTGAGCAGTTCTTC,CASSQTTVTEQFF
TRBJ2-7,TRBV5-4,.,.,TGTGACAGCAGTACAGGCTCCTACGAGCAGTACTTC,CDSSTGSYEQYF
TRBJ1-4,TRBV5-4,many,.,TGTGCCAGCAGCTTCAGGATCGGAGAAAAACTGTTTTTT,CASSFRIGEKLFF
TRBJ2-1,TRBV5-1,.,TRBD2,TGCGCCAGCAGCTTGGCTGGTGGACTAGCTCCCTACAATGAGCAGTTCTTC,CASSLAGGLAPYNEQFF
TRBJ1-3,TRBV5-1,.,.,TGCGCCAGCAGCTTGAGCGGGGCTGCTGGAAACACCATATATTTT,CASSLSGAAGNTIYF
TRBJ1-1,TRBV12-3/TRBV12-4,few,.,TGTGCCAGCAGTTTAGGGCCAGGGGCTGAAGCTTTCTTT,CASSLGPGAEAFF
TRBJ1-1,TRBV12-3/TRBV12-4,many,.,TGTGCCAGCAGTCCTGTAGGGGGGGGTATGAACACTGAAGCTTTCTTT,CASSPVGGGMNTEAFF
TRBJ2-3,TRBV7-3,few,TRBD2,TGTGCCAGCAGCTTAACTAGCGGGAGGATGGATACGCAGTATTTT,CASSLTSGRMDTQYF
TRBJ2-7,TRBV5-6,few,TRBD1,TGTGCCAGCAGCTTGAATCTTGTGACAGGGCCCCTGTTTTCCGAGCAGTACTTC,CASSLNLVTGPLFSEQYF
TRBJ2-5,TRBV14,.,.,TGTGCCAGCAGCCAAGATATCGGGCAGTTAAGCGAGACCCAGTACTTC,CASSQDIGQLSETQYF